The clone carrying this T cell receptor (beta chain) showed up just a few times. CDR1 and CDR2 from the germline V gene are DFQATT and SNEGSKA (reference sequence). The CDR3 is 19 amino acids. J gave up 6 bases and V 1 base, and 21 bases lay outside the gene matches. The data were obtained in a study of T-cell reconstitution after alpha-beta-depleted transplantation in children. TCRbeta library construction was performed incorporating unique molecular identifiers. TCRdb redid the calling of the PCR reads with MiXCR, one entry per CDR3 protein. This sample yields 450,000 to 600,000 distinct CDR3 sequences, of which about a sixth are seen a single time; about 3.1% belongs to the top ten.

The clonotype comes from a human donor who donated a stem cell graft to a child with acute lymphoblastic leukemia. The gene calls are TRBV20-1 and TRBJ2-1, with TRBD2 matching 7 bases. Sequences were derived from PBMCs from the stem cell graft donor, sampled from the stem cell graft. In nucleotides, the CDR3 is TGCAGTGCTAGAGGAAAGCGGGAAGTACTTCCTAACCTGATCAATGAGCAGTTCTTC. Translating gives CSARGKREVLPNLINEQFF.